The sequence of this T cell receptor (beta chain) was determined in a study of blood T cell repertoires in COVID-19. Study information: Samples representing acute and convalescent COVID-19 were sourced from the United States, Italy and Spain.

CDR3 length: 16 amino acids. V shed 6 bases and J 1 base; nucleotides not matched to a gene: 3. Looked up from germline, CDR1 is MNHEY and CDR2 is SVGEGT. Seattle's cohort entered during active infection and was followed longitudinally. Using immunoSEQ multiplex PCR, the repertoire was profiled, and TCRdb retains in-frame clones only, with some absent. The table includes about 160,000 clones, about 80% detected once. The specimen was peripheral blood. The source is a woman between 40 and 50 years old with COVID-19, enrolled during active disease. V gene TRBV6-2 or TRBV6-3 combines with J gene TRBJ2-5, with TRBD2 identical over 15 bases. The DNA of the CDR3 is TGTGCCAGCAGCTGGACTAGCGGGGGGGGCCAAGAGACCCAGTACTTC. Encoded protein: CASSWTSGGGQETQYF.